This T cell receptor beta chain comes out of a study of blood T cell repertoires in COVID-19. Sequencing was performed with immunoSEQ multiplex PCR; in TCRdb, only in-frame clones are kept and a portion is missing. The sample carries 150,000 or so clones, 82% recorded once. From germline, CDR1 is LNHDA and CDR2 SQIVND (reference sequence). V lost 0 bases, J lost 11 bases, and 13 bases lay in between. The CDR3 runs 13 residues. This clone was seen only a few times. Sequencing was performed on PBMCs or T cells enriched from blood (not recorded which). This clonotype was obtained from a man aged 55 to 70 who had recovered from COVID-19. The chain joins TRBV19 to TRBJ1-1, with D possibly matching TRBD1 (6 bases). The CDR3 loop reads CASSIEYSRGAFF. The CDR3 DNA reads TGTGCCAGTAGTATAGAATATTCCAGGGGTGCTTTCTTT.